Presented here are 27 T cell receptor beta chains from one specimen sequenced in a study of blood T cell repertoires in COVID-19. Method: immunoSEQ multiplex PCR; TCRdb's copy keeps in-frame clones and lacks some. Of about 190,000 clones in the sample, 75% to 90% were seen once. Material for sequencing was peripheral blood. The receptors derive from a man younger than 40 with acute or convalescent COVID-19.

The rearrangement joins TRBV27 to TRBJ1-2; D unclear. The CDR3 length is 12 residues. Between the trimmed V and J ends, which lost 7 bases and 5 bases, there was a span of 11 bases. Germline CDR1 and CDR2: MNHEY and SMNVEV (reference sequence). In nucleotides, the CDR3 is TGTGCCAGCACCCTCTTAATTTATGGCTACACCTTC. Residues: CASTLLIYGYTF.

CDR3 region: CASSWGGTNSPLHF. CDR3 bases: TGTGCCAGTAGTTGGGGGGGTACTAATTCACCCCTCCACTTT. This chain links TRBV19 with TRBJ1-6; TRBD1 might be the D (5 bases). Trimming removed 5 bases from V and 6 bases from J, with 11 bases in between. CDR3 length equals 14 residues. CDR1 is LNHDA, CDR2 SQIVND, per germline (reference sequence).

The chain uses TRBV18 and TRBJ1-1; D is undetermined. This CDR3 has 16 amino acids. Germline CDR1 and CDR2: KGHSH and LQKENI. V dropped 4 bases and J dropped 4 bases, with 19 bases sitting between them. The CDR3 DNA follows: TGTGCCAGCTCACGAAGAACGGAGGGTCGACTCACTGAAGCTTTCTTT. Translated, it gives CASSRRTEGRLTEAFF. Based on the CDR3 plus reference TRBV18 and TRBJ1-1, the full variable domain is NAGVMQNPRHLVRRRGQEARLRCSPMKGHSHVYWYRQLPEEGLKFMVYLQKENIIDESGMPKERFSAEFPKEGPSILRIQQVVRGDSAAYFCASSRRTEGRLTEAFFGQGTRLTVV.

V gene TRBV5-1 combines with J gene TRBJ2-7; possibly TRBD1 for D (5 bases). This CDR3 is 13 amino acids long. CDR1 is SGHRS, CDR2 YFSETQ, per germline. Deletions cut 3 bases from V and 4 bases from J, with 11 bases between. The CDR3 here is CASSSGSLYEQYF. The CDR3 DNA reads TGCGCCAGCAGCTCAGGGTCCTTATACGAGCAGTACTTC.

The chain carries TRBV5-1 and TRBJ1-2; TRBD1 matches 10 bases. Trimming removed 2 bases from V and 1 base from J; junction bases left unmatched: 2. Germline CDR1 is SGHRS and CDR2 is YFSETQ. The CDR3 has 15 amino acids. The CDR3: CASSFGQGVNYGYTF. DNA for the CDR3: TGCGCCAGCAGCTTCGGACAGGGGGTTAACTATGGCTACACCTTC. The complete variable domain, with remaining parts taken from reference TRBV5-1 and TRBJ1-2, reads KAGVTQTPRYLIKTRGQQVTLSCSPISGHRSVSWYQQTPGQGLQFLFEYFSETQRNKGNFPGRFSGRQFSNSRSEMNVSTLELGDSALYLCASSFGQGVNYGYTFGSGTRLTVV.

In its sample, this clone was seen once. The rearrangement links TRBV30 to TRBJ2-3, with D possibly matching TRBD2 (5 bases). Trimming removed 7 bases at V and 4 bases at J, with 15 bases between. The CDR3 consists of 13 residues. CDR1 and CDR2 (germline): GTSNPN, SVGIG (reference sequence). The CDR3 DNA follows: TGTGCCTCCGGGATCCGGGCGTCAGATACGCAGTATTTT. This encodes CASGIRASDTQYF.

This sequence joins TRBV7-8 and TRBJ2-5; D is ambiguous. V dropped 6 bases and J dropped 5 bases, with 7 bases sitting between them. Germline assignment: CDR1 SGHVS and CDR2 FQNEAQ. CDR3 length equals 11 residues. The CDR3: CASRKHETQYF. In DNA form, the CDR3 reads TGTGCCAGCAGAAAACACGAGACCCAGTACTTC.

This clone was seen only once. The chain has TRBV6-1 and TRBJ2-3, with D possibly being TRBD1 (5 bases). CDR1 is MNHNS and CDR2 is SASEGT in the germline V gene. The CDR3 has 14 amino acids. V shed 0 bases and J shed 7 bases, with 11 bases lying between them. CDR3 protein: CASSEAWGVNTQYF. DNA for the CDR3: TGTGCCAGCAGTGAAGCGTGGGGCGTGAATACGCAGTATTTT.

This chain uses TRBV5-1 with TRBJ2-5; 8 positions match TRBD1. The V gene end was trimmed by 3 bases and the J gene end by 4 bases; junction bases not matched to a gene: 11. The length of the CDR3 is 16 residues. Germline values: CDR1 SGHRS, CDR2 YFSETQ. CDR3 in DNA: TGCGCCAGCAGCTATTCTGGACAGGGATTAGGAGAGACCCAGTACTTC. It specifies CASSYSGQGLGETQYF.

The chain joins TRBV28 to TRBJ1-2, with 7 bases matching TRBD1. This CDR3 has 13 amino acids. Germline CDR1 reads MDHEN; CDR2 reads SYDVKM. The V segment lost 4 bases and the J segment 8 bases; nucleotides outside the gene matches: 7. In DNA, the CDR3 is TGTGCCAGCAGTTCCTCAGGGGGGCGCGGCTACACCTTC. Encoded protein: CASSSSGGRGYTF.

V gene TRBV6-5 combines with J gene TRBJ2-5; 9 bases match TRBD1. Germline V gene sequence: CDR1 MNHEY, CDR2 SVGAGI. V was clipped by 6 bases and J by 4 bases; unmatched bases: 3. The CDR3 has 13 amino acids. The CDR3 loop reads CASRQGAGETQYF. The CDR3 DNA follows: TGTGCCAGCAGACAGGGGGCGGGAGAGACCCAGTACTTC.

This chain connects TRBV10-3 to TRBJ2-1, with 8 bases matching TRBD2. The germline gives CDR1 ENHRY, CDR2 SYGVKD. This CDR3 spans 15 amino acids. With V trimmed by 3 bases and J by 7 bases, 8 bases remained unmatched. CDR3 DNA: TGTGCCATCAGTGAAACTCCCGGGGGGGTAAATGAGCAGTTCTTC. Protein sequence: CAISETPGGVNEQFF.

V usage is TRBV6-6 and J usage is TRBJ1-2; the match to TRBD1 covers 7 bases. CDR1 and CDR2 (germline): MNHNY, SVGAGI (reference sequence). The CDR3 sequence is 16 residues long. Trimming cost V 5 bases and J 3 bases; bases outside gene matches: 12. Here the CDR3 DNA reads TGTGCCAGCAGTGACTTTTTGGGACAGACATACTATGGCTACACCTTC. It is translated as CASSDFLGQTYYGYTF.

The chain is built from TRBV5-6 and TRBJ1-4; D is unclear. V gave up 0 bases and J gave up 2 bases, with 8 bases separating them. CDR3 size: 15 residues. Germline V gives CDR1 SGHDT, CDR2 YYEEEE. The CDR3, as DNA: TGTGCCAGCAGCTTGGGTAGGACTACTAATGAAAAACTGTTTTTT. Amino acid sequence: CASSLGRTTNEKLFF.

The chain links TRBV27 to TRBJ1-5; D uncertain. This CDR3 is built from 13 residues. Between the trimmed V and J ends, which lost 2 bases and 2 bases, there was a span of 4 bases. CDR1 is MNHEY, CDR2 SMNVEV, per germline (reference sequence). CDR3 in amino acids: CASSLIGNQPQHF. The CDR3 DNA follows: TGTGCCAGCAGTTTAATAGGCAATCAGCCCCAGCATTTT.

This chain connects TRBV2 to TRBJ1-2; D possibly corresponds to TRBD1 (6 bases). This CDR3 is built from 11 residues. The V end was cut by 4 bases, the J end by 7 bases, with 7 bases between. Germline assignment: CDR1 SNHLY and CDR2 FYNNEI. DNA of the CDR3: TGTGCCAGCAGTGGGACAGTTGGCTACACCTTC. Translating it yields CASSGTVGYTF.

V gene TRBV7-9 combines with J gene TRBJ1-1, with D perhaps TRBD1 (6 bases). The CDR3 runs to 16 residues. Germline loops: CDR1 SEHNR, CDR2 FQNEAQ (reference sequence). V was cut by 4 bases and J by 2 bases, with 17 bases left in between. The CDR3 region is CASSSTFGGLNTEAFF. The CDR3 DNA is TGTGCCAGCAGCTCCACCTTCGGGGGGCTTAACACTGAAGCTTTCTTT.

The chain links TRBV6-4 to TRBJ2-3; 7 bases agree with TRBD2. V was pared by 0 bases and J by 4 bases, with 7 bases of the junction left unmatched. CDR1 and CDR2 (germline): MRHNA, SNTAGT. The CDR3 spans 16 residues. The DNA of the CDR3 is TGTGCCAGCAGTGACTCGGGCGGGAGCGGCGCAGATACGCAGTATTTT. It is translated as CASSDSGGSGADTQYF.

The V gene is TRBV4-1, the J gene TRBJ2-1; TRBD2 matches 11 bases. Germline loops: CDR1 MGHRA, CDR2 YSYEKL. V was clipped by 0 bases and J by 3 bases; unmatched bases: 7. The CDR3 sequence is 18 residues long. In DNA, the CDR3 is TGCGCCAGCAGCCAAGAAAAAAGGGGACTAGCGGACTACAATGAGCAGTTCTTC. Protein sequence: CASSQEKRGLADYNEQFF.

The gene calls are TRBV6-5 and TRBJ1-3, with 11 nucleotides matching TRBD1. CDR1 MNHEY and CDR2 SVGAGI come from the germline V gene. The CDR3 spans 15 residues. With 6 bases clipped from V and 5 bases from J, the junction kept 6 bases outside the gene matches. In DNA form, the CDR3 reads TGTGCCAGCAGGCATGGACAGGGGGCGCGAAACACCATATATTTT. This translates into CASRHGQGARNTIYF.

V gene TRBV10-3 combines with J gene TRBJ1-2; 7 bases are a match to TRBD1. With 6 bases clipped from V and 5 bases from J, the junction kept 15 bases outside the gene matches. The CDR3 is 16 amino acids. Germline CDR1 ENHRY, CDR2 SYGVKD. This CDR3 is CAIRAGTEGFEYGYTF. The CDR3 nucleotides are TGTGCCATCAGGGCCGGGACAGAGGGCTTTGAATATGGCTACACCTTC.

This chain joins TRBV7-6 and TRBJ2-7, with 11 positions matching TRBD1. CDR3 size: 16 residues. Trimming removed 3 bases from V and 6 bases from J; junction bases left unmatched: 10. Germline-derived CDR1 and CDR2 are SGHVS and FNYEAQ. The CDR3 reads CASSFNMGQGVSEQYF. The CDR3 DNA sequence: TGTGCCAGCAGCTTTAATATGGGACAGGGGGTATCCGAGCAGTACTTC.

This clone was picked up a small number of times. The CDR3 sequence: CASGGGNQPQHF. The CDR3 DNA reads TGTGCCAGCGGAGGGGGCAATCAGCCCCAGCATTTT. V and J are TRBV9 and TRBJ1-5; D may be TRBD1 (5 bases). The V gene's germline CDR1 is SGDLS and CDR2 YYNGEE. Trimming cost V 7 bases and J 2 bases, with 7 bases left between them. This CDR3 is 12 amino acids long.

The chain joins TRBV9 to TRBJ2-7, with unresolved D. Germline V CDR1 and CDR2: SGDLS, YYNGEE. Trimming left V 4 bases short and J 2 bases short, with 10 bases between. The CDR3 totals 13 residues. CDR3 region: CASSPHEAYEQYF. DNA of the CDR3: TGTGCCAGCAGCCCCCATGAGGCCTACGAGCAGTACTTC.

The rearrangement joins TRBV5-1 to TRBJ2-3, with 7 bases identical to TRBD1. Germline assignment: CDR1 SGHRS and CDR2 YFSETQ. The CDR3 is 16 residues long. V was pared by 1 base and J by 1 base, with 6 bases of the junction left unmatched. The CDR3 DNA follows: TGCGCCAGCAGCTTGTTTGAAGGGACAGGCACAGATACGCAGTATTTT. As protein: CASSLFEGTGTDTQYF.

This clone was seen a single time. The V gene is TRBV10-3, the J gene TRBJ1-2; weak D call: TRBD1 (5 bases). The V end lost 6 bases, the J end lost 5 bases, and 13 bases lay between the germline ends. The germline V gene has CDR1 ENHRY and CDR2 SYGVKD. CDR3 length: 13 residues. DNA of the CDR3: TGTGCCATCAGGAAGGGACTGACTTATGGCTACACCTTC. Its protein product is CAIRKGLTYGYTF.

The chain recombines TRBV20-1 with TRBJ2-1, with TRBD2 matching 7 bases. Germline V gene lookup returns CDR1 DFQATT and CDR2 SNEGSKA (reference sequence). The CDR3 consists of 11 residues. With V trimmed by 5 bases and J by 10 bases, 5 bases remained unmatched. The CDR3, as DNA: TGCAGTGCTTACAGCGGGAACGAGCAGTTCTTC. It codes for CSAYSGNEQFF.